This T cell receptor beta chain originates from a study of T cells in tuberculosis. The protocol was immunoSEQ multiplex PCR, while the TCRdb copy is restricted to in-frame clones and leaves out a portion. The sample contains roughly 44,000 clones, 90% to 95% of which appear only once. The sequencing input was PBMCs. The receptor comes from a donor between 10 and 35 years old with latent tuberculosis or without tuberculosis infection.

The CDR3 bases are TGTGCCAGTAGTATAGGGGGGGTTAGCAGGCCCAATGAGCAGTTCTTC. Protein sequence: CASSIGGVSRPNEQFF. V usage is TRBV19 and J usage is TRBJ2-1, with D maybe TRBD2 (6 bases). The germline V and J ends were trimmed by 1 base and 6 bases, with 16 bases remaining between them. Germline V gene sequence: CDR1 LNHDA, CDR2 SQIVND (reference sequence). The CDR3 extends over 16 amino acids.